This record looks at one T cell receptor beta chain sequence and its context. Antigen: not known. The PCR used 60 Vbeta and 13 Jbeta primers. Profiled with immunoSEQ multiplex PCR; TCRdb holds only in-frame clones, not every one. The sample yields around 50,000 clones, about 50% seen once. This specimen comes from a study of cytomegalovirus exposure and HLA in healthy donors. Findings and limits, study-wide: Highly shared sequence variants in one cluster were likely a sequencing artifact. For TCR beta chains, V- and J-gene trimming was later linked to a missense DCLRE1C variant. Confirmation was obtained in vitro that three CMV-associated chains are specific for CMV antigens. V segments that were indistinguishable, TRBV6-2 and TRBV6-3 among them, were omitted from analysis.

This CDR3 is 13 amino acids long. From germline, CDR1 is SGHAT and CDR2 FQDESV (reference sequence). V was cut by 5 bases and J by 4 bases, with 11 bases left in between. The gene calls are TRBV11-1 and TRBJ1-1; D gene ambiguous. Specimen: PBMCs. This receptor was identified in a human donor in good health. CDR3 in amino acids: CASSPQLTTEAFF. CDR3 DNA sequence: TGTGCCAGCAGCCCCCAACTAACCACTGAAGCTTTCTTT.